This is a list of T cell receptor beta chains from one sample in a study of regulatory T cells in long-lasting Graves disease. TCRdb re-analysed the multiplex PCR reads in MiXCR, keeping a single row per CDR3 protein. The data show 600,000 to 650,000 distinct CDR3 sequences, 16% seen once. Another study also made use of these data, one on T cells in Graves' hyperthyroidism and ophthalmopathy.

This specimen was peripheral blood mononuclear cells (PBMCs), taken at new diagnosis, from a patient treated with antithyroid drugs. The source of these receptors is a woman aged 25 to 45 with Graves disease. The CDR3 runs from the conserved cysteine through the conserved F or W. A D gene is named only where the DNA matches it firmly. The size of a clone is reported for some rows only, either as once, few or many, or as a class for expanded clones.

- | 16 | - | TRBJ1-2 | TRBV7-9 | CASSSQARQTSYGYTF | TGTGCCAGCAGCTCACAAGCACGACAGACGAGCTATGGCTACACCTTC
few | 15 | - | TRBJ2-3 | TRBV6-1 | CASITGQRFTDTQYF | TGTGCCAGCATCACCGGACAGCGCTTCACAGATACGCAGTATTTT
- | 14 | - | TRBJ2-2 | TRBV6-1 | CASKKGGNTGELFF | TGTGCCAGCAAGAAGGGGGGGAACACCGGGGAGCTGTTTTTT
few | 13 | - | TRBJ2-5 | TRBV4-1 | CASSQSKSSDQYF | TGCGCCAGCAGCCAATCGAAATCCTCGGACCAGTACTTC
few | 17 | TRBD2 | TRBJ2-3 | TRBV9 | CASSVASGTTLTDTQYF | TGTGCCAGCAGCGTAGCTTCAGGGACTACTCTCACAGATACGCAGTATTTT
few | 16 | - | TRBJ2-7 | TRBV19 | CASSGYRKALVYEQYF | TGTGCCAGTAGTGGGTACCGGAAGGCTCTCGTCTACGAGCAGTACTTC
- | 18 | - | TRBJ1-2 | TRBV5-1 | CASSFIGFQESGMGSYTF | TGCGCCAGCAGCTTCATCGGATTTCAGGAATCTGGCATGGGCAGCTACACCTTC
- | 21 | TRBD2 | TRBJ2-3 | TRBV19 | CASSIRYLLAGGGGGTDTQYF | TGTGCCAGTAGCATAAGATACTTACTAGCGGGAGGAGGAGGGGGCACAGATACGCAGTATTTT
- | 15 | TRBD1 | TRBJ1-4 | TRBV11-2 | CASSSGDRGREKLFF | TGTGCCAGCAGCTCAGGGGACAGGGGGCGTGAAAAACTGTTTTTT
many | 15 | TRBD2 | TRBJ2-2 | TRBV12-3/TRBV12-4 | CASRTGTTNTGELFF | TGTGCCAGCAGGACCGGGACTACGAACACCGGGGAGCTGTTTTTT
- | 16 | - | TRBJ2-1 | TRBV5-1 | CASSLDGPHGVDEQFF | TGCGCCAGCAGCTTGGATGGCCCACATGGGGTCGATGAGCAGTTCTTC
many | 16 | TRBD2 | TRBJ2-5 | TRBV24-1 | CATSAIAGDLRETQYF | TGTGCCACCAGTGCAATAGCGGGAGATCTGAGAGAGACCCAGTACTTC
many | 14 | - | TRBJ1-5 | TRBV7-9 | CASSLIGPHQPQHF | TGTGCCAGCAGCCTTATCGGCCCGCATCAGCCCCAGCATTTT
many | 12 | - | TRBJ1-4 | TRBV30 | CAWSTTQEKLFF | TGTGCCTGGTCCACCACACAGGAGAAACTGTTTTTT
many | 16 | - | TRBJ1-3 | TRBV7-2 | CASSLVNLNSGNTIYF | TGTGCCAGCAGCTTAGTTAATCTTAACTCTGGAAACACCATATATTTT
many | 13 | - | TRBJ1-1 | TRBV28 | CASTSARSTEAFF | TGTGCCAGCACATCGGCACGGTCCACTGAAGCTTTCTTT
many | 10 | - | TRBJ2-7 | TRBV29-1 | CSVGEYEQYF | TGCAGCGTTGGCGAATACGAGCAGTACTTC